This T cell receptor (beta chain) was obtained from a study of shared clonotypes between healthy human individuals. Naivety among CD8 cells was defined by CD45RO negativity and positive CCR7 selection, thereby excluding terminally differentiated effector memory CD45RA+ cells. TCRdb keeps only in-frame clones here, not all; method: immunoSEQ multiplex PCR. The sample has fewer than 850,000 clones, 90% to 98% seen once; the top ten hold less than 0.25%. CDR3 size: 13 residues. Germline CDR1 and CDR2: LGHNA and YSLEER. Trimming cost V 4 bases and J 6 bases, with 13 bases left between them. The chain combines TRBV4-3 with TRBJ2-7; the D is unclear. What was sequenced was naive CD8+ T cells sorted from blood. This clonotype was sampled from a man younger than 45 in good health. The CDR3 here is CASSPSLNGEQYF. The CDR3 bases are TGCGCCAGCAGCCCCTCTCTCAATGGCGAGCAGTACTTC.